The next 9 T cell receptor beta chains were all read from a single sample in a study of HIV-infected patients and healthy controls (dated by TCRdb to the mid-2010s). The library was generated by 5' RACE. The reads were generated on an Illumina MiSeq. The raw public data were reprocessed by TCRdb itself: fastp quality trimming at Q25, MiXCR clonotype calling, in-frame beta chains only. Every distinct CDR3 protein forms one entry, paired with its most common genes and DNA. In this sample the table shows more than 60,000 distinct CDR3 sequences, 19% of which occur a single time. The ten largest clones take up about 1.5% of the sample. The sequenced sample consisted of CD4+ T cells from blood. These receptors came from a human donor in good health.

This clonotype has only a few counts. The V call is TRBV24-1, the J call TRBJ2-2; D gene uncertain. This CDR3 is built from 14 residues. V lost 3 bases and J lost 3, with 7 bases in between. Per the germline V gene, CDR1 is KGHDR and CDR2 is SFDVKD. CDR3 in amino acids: CATSDPGYTGELFF. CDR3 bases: TGTGCCACCAGTGATCCCGGATACACCGGGGAGCTGTTTTTT.

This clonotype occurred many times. DNA of the CDR3: TGTGCCATCAGGGCGGACACAGCCAGGGACACTGAAGCTTTCTTT. Residues: CAIRADTARDTEAFF. The gene calls are TRBV10-3 and TRBJ1-1; tentative D call: TRBD1 (5 bases). The V end lost 6 bases, the J end lost 3 bases, and 17 bases lay between the germline ends. Germline values: CDR1 ENHRY, CDR2 SYGVKD. This CDR3 is built from 15 residues.

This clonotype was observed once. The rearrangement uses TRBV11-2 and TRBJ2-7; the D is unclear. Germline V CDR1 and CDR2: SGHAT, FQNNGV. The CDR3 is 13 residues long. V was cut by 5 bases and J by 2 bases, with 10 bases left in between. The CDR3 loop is CASSQQRAYEQYF. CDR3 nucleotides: TGTGCCAGCAGCCAACAACGGGCCTACGAGCAGTACTTC.

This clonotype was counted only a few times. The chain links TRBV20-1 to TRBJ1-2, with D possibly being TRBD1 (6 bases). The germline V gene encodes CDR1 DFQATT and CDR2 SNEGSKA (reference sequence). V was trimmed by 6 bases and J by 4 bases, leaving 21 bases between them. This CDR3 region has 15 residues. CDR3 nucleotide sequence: TGCAGTGCGCCCCAAACAGGGAGGGGTGTCTATGGCTACACCTTC. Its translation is CSAPQTGRGVYGYTF.

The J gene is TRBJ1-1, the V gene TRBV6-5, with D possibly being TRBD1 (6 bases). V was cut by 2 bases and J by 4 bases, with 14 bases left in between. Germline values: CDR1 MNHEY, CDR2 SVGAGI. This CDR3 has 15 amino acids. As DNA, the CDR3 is TGTGCCAGCAGTTACCCAGGGGTGGTAGTCACTGAAGCTTTCTTT. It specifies CASSYPGVVVTEAFF.

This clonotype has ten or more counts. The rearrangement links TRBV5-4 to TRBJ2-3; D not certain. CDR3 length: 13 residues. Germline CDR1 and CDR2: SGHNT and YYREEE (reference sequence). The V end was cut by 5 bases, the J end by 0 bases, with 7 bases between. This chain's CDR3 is CASSLDSTDTQYF. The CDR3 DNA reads TGTGCCAGCAGTCTGGACAGCACAGATACGCAGTATTTT.

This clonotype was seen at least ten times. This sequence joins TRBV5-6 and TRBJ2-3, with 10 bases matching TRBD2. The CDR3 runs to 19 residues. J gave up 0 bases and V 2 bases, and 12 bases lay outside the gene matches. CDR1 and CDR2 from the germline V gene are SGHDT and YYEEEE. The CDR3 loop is CASSLWTSGADTSTDTQYF. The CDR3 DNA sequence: TGTGCCAGCAGCTTATGGACTAGCGGAGCCGATACTAGCACAGATACGCAGTATTTT.

The CDR3 nucleotides are TGTGCCAGCTATTCTGGTGGTCGGACCGGGGAGCTGTTTTTT. Its protein is CASYSGGRTGELFF. V gene TRBV27 combines with J gene TRBJ2-2, with D hard to call. Trimming took 8 bases from V and 5 from J, leaving 15 bases between them. The CDR3 length is 14 residues. CDR1 and CDR2 (germline): MNHEY, SMNVEV (reference sequence).

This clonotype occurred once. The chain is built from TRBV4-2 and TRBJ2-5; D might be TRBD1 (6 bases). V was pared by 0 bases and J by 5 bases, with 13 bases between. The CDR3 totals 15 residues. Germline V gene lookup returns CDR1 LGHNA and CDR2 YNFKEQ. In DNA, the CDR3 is TGTGCCAGCAGCCAAGAGAGCAGGGGCGGCGAGACCCAGTACTTC. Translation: CASSQESRGGETQYF.